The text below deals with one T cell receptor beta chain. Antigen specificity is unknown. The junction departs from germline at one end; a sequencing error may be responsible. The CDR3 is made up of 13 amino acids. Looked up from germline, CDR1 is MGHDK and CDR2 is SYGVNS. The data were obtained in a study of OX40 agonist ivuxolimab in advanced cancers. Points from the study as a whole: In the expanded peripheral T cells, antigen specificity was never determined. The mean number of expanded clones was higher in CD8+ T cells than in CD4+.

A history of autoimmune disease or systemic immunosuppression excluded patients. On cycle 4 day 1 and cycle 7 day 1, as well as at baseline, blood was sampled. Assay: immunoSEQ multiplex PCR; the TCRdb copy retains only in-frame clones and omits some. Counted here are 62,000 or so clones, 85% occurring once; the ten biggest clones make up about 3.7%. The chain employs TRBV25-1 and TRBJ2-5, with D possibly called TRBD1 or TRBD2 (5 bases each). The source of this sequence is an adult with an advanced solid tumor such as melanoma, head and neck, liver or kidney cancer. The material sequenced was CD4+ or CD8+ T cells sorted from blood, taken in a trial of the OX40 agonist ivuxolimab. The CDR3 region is CASSPPLGGGVDF. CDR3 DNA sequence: TGTGCCAGCAGTCCCCCTTTGGGTGGGGGTGTGGACTTC.